The 16 T cell receptor beta chains reported below all come from one sample, sequenced in a study of shared clonotypes between healthy human individuals. Assay: immunoSEQ multiplex PCR; the TCRdb copy retains only in-frame clones and omits some. This sample has about a million clones, with roughly 80% found just once. Sequencing input: memory CD4+ T cells sorted from blood. Noted subset: CD45RA-negative fraction. The receptors come from a man aged 18 to 29 in good health.

V is TRBV7-3 and J is TRBJ2-3, with 11 bases lining up with TRBD2. After removal of 5 bases from V and 6 bases from J, the junction contained 7 bases not matched to a gene. In germline, CDR1 is SGHTA, CDR2 FQGTGA. This CDR3 contains 15 residues. The CDR3 DNA reads as TGTGCCAGCAGCGCCTCCGGGACTAGCGGCGATACGCAGTATTTT. Translated, it gives CASSASGTSGDTQYF.

The CDR3 region is CASSVRGPSIPNNEQFF. Here the CDR3 DNA reads TGTGCCAGCAGCGTAAGGGGACCTAGCATACCCAACAATGAGCAGTTCTTC. The genes are TRBV7-8 and TRBJ2-1; the D call may be TRBD1 or TRBD2 (5 bases each). This CDR3 contains 17 residues. The germline V and J ends were trimmed by 5 bases and 5 bases, with 22 bases remaining between them. The germline CDR1 and CDR2 sequences are SGHVS and FQNEAQ.

About this clone itself: Other DNA sequences in the sample encode the same CDR3. The chain couples TRBV6-1 to TRBJ1-1; D ambiguous. Trimming stripped 1 base from V and 4 bases from J, with 7 bases between. Germline assignment: CDR1 MNHNS and CDR2 SASEGT. This CDR3 has 13 residues. The CDR3 DNA reads as TGTGCCAGCAGTGAAGACCGTAGCACTGAAGCTTTCTTT. It translates to CASSEDRSTEAFF.

J is TRBJ2-2 and V is TRBV9; 9 bases agree with TRBD2. The CDR3 is made up of 16 amino acids. After removal of 3 bases from V and 2 bases from J, the junction contained 5 bases not matched to a gene. From germline, CDR1 is SGDLS and CDR2 YYNGEE. The CDR3 reads CASSAPGLANTGELFF. CDR3 bases: TGTGCCAGCAGCGCGCCGGGACTAGCTAACACCGGGGAGCTGTTTTTT.

V gene TRBV29-1 combines with J gene TRBJ2-3; 9 bases match TRBD2. Germline values: CDR1 SQVTM, CDR2 ANQGSEA. Trimming removed 6 bases from V and 3 bases from J; junction bases left unmatched: 4. The CDR3 runs 13 residues. The DNA of the CDR3 is TGCAGCGTGGTCCTAGCGGGAACAGATACGCAGTATTTT. Translation: CSVVLAGTDTQYF.

This clone was observed many times. The V and J genes are TRBV2 and TRBJ2-7; D is undetermined. There are 11 residues in the CDR3. The germline V gene encodes CDR1 SNHLY and CDR2 FYNNEI. V was cut by 5 bases and J by 4 bases, with 6 bases left in between. CDR3 amino acids: CASSSEYEQYF. CDR3 nucleotides: TGTGCCAGCAGTTCAGAATACGAGCAGTACTTC.

Notes on this clone: The same CDR3 is also encoded by other DNA sequences in this sample. The J gene is TRBJ1-1, the V gene TRBV6-6, with D uncertain. The CDR3 is 12 residues long. CDR1 MNHNY and CDR2 SVGAGI come from the germline V gene (reference sequence). Between the trimmed V and J ends, which lost 7 bases and 2 bases, there was a span of 8 bases. The CDR3 region is CASTRANTEAFF. The CDR3, as DNA: TGTGCCAGCACAAGGGCCAACACTGAAGCTTTCTTT.

The J gene is TRBJ1-4, the V gene TRBV5-1; no reliable D call. Between the trimmed V and J ends, which lost 3 bases and 8 bases, there was a span of 11 bases. The CDR3 has 13 amino acids. The germline V gene encodes CDR1 SGHRS and CDR2 YFSETQ. The CDR3 bases are TGCGCCAGCAGCTACCAGACTTCGGAAAAACTGTTTTTT. It translates to CASSYQTSEKLFF.

As to this clone: Other nucleotide sequences from this sample produce the same CDR3. V is TRBV10-1 and J is TRBJ2-5, with a weak D call TRBD1 (6 bases). CDR3 length equals 12 residues. The V end was cut by 4 bases, the J end by 5 bases, with 8 bases between. Germline assignment: CDR1 WNHNN and CDR2 SYGVQD (reference sequence). The CDR3 DNA reads as TGCGCCAGCAGTGGGCAGGGGGAGACCCAGTACTTC. This sequence encodes CASSGQGETQYF.

This chain joins TRBV25-1 and TRBJ2-1; D unclear. Deletions cut 2 bases from V and 6 bases from J, with 5 bases between. The CDR3 consists of 12 residues. The germline V gene has CDR1 MGHDK and CDR2 SYGVNS. The CDR3 DNA is TGTGCCAGCAGTGAACGTGCCAATGAGCAGTTCTTC. This sequence encodes CASSERANEQFF. Using reference TRBV25-1 and TRBJ2-1 for the parts outside the CDR3, the full variable domain is EADIYQTPRYLVIGTGKKITLECSQTMGHDKMYWYQQDPGMELHLIHYSYGVNSTEKGDLSSESTVSRIRTEHFPLTLESARPSHTSQYLCASSERANEQFFGPGTRLTVL.

This clone appeared a few times. This chain uses TRBV2 with TRBJ2-5; D remains ambiguous. Germline V gene data show CDR1 as SNHLY and CDR2 as FYNNEI. Trimming stripped 2 bases from V and 13 bases from J, with 14 bases between. The CDR3 is 12 amino acids. Here the CDR3 reads CASSEHREAWYF. CDR3 DNA sequence: TGTGCCAGCAGTGAACACCGAGAAGCCTGGTACTTC.

The J gene is TRBJ1-1, the V gene TRBV18, with D unresolved. V shed 6 bases and J shed 3 bases, with 20 bases lying between them. From germline, CDR1 is KGHSH and CDR2 LQKENI. The CDR3 loop spans 16 amino acids. CDR3 sequence reads: CASSLRRGNKDTEAFF. In DNA form, the CDR3 reads TGTGCCAGCTCCCTAAGGCGAGGGAATAAGGACACTGAAGCTTTCTTT.

In this sample, this clone turned up once. The rearrangement uses TRBV4-2 and TRBJ2-2; the D is unclear. V was pared by 1 base and J by 4 bases, with 10 bases between. The CDR3 extends over 15 amino acids. Germline assignment: CDR1 LGHNA and CDR2 YNFKEQ. The CDR3 bases are TGTGCCAGCAGCCAAGTAGGGAAAATCACCGGGGAGCTGTTTTTT. Translating it yields CASSQVGKITGELFF.

This chain connects TRBV9 to TRBJ2-1, with 10 bases matching TRBD1. V trimming: 4 bases; J trimming: 9 bases; junction bases outside the gene matches: 13. The CDR3 consists of 16 residues. Germline V gives CDR1 SGDLS, CDR2 YYNGEE. The CDR3 bases are TGTGCCAGCAGCCCCCCGGGACAGGGGCCCGGGGGTGAGCAGTTCTTC. Its protein is CASSPPGQGPGGEQFF.

V usage is TRBV12-5 and J usage is TRBJ2-7; 7 bases fit TRBD1. CDR1 LGHNT and CDR2 FRNRAP come from the germline V gene. The CDR3 extends over 13 amino acids. Trimming at V came to 7 bases and at J to 2 bases, leaving 5 bases not matched to a gene. CDR3 sequence (DNA): TGTGCTAGTGCCGACAGGGCGACCTACGAGCAGTACTTC. It is translated as CASADRATYEQYF.

V and J are TRBV7-9 and TRBJ2-7, with D perhaps matching TRBD1 or TRBD2 (5 bases each). CDR3 length: 14 residues. Trimming stripped 2 bases from V and 5 bases from J, with 13 bases between. CDR1 and CDR2 (germline): SEHNR, FQNEAQ (reference sequence). CDR3 region: CASSLYPRENEQYF. The CDR3 nucleotides are TGTGCCAGCAGCTTATATCCCAGGGAGAACGAGCAGTACTTC.